The 27 T cell receptor beta chains given below trace back to one sample, sequenced in a study of blood T cell repertoires in COVID-19. The assay was immunoSEQ multiplex PCR, and TCRdb's table has in-frame clones only and misses some. The sample lists about 50,000 clones, roughly 82% occurring once. Sample: peripheral blood. The receptors shown here come from a woman in her sixties or seventies with acute or convalescent COVID-19.

J is TRBJ1-4 and V is TRBV28; 8 nucleotides align to TRBD1. V trimming: 4 bases; J trimming: 8 bases; junction bases outside the gene matches: 6. CDR1 and CDR2 from the germline V gene are MDHEN and SYDVKM. The CDR3 has 14 amino acids. CDR3 DNA sequence: TGTGCCAGCAGTTCAGGGGGCGATAGGGAAAAACTGTTTTTT. Protein product: CASSSGGDREKLFF.

The chain is built from TRBV30 and TRBJ1-5; the D gene is possibly TRBD1 (5 bases). CDR3 length: 13 amino acids. Germline V gene data show CDR1 as GTSNPN and CDR2 as SVGIG (reference sequence). Trimming took off 2 bases at V and 9 bases at J, with 14 bases between the two ends. In DNA, the CDR3 is TGTGCCTGGAGTTCCAATCAGGGTAGGCCCCAGCATTTT. The encoded protein is CAWSSNQGRPQHF.

The V call is TRBV19, the J call TRBJ2-3; 7 bases agree with TRBD1. Trimming at V came to 6 bases and at J to 4 bases, leaving 10 bases not matched to a gene. This CDR3 has 15 amino acids. Germline lookup yields CDR1 LNHDA and CDR2 SQIVND (reference sequence). The CDR3 DNA reads TGTGCCAGTAGAACAACAGGGGCCGGAGCAGATACGCAGTATTTT. It translates to CASRTTGAGADTQYF.

The gene calls are TRBV2 and TRBJ2-7; D is perhaps TRBD1 (6 bases). CDR3 length equals 13 residues. In germline, CDR1 is SNHLY, CDR2 FYNNEI. Trimming left V 4 bases short and J 7 bases short, with 14 bases between. This CDR3 is CASSVVRQGEQYF. The CDR3 nucleotides read TGTGCCAGCAGTGTCGTTAGGCAGGGGGAGCAGTACTTC.

This chain connects TRBV7-9 to TRBJ1-4, with 8 nucleotides matching TRBD1. CDR1 is SEHNR, CDR2 FQNEAQ, per germline (reference sequence). This CDR3 is 14 amino acids long. The V gene end was trimmed by 2 bases and the J gene end by 7 bases; junction bases not matched to a gene: 3. The CDR3, as DNA: TGTGCCAGCAGCTTACAGGGGGCGGGTGAAAAACTGTTTTTT. Translating it yields CASSLQGAGEKLFF. Complete variable domain (other parts from reference TRBV7-9 and TRBJ1-4): DTGVSQNPRHKITKRGQNVTFRCDPISEHNRLYWYRQTLGQGPEFLTYFQNEAQLEKSRLLSDRFSAERPKGSFSTLEIQRTEQGDSAMYLCASSLQGAGEKLFFGSGTQLSVL.

This chain connects TRBV11-3 to TRBJ2-5, with a tentative D call TRBD2 (5 bases). Trimming stripped 2 bases from V and 4 bases from J, with 14 bases between. This CDR3 comprises 15 residues. The germline V gene has CDR1 SGHNT and CDR2 YENEEA. The CDR3 spells CASSLHRGFGETQYF. The DNA of the CDR3 is TGTGCCAGCAGCTTACACCGGGGTTTCGGAGAGACCCAGTACTTC. The full variable domain, completed using reference TRBV11-3 and TRBJ2-5, is EAGVVQSPRYKIIEKKQPVAFWCNPISGHNTLYWYLQNLGQGPELLIRYENEEAVDDSQLPKDRFSAERLKGVDSTLKIQPAELGDSAVYLCASSLHRGFGETQYFGPGTRLLVL.

The rearrangement uses TRBV7-9 and TRBJ1-1, with 7 bases that match TRBD1. Germline-derived CDR1 and CDR2 are SEHNR and FQNEAQ (reference sequence). This CDR3 has 15 amino acids. V shed 2 bases, J shed 1 base, and the junction held 4 bases outside the gene matches. CDR3 residues: CASSLFSGGNTEAFF. The CDR3, as DNA: TGTGCCAGCAGCTTATTTTCAGGGGGGAACACTGAAGCTTTCTTT.

This sequence joins TRBV28 and TRBJ1-2, with D possibly TRBD1 on 5 matching bases. V lost 3 bases, J lost 4 bases, and 15 bases lay in between. Germline V gene data show CDR1 as MDHEN and CDR2 as SYDVKM. The CDR3 consists of 15 residues. CDR3 DNA: TGTGCCAGCAGTTTCGACAGCGCCGGTACCTATGGCTACACCTTC. It translates to CASSFDSAGTYGYTF.

The rearrangement uses TRBV11-2 and TRBJ2-7, with D possibly being TRBD2 (6 bases). The CDR3 has 14 residues. Germline-derived CDR1 and CDR2 are SGHAT and FQNNGV. Trimming removed 5 bases from V and 3 bases from J, with 14 bases in between. Written as DNA, the CDR3 is TGTGCCAGCAGCCTCGGGGGTGGGGGCTACGAGCAGTACTTC. This encodes CASSLGGGGYEQYF.

This chain connects TRBV14 to TRBJ2-5; no clear D gene. The ends were cut back, 1 base at V and 4 bases at J, with 7 bases in the middle. Germline CDR1 and CDR2: SGHDN and FVKESK. The CDR3 contains 13 residues. CDR3 amino acids: CASSQVPRETQYF. The CDR3 DNA reads as TGTGCCAGCAGCCAAGTGCCCAGAGAGACCCAGTACTTC.

This clone is categorized as large. This sequence joins TRBV30 and TRBJ1-3; D gene ambiguous. V shed 8 bases and J shed 2 bases, with 16 bases lying between them. The CDR3 length is 14 residues. In germline, CDR1 is GTSNPN, CDR2 SVGIG (reference sequence). CDR3 DNA sequence: TGTGCCGCAGGTGGCGCGTTTACTGGAAACACCATATATTTT. Protein sequence: CAAGGAFTGNTIYF.

The rearrangement uses TRBV24-1 and TRBJ1-2, with TRBD1 as a possible D gene (6 bases). The CDR3 loop spans 12 amino acids. Germline CDR1 KGHDR, CDR2 SFDVKD. V was pared by 4 bases and J by 4 bases, with 6 bases between. The CDR3 region is CATSEDSYGYTF. CDR3 bases: TGTGCCACCAGTGAGGACAGCTATGGCTACACCTTC.

The table lists this clone with a few counts. The chain is built from TRBV3-1 (or the pseudogene TRBV3-2) and TRBJ2-6; D possibly corresponds to TRBD1 (6 bases). Between the trimmed V and J ends, which lost 4 bases and 4 bases, there was a span of 11 bases. CDR3 length: 15 amino acids. In germline, CDR1 is LGHDT, CDR2 YNNKEL (reference sequence). The CDR3 nucleotides read TGTGCCAGCAGCCCAAGGGGGTCCGGGGCCAACGTCCTGACTTTC. It codes for CASSPRGSGANVLTF.

The chain employs TRBV19 and TRBJ1-6; TRBD1 is a possible D gene (6 bases). The CDR3 has 16 amino acids. V lost 7 bases to trimming and J lost 1 base, with 14 bases between them. Germline loops: CDR1 LNHDA, CDR2 SQIVND (reference sequence). The CDR3 region has the DNA TGTGCCAGTAACGGACAGTTCGGATCCTATAATTCACCCCTCCACTTT. Translating it yields CASNGQFGSYNSPLHF.

This rearrangement joins TRBV15 to TRBJ2-4; 7 nucleotides line up with TRBD2. The CDR3 runs to 17 residues. CDR1 is LNHNV, CDR2 YYDKDF, per germline (reference sequence). Trimming took 5 bases from V and 9 from J; bases not matched to a gene: 19. The CDR3 sequence is CATSATGAGAPMGIQYF. In DNA form, the CDR3 reads TGTGCCACCAGCGCAACCGGGGCGGGAGCCCCAATGGGCATTCAGTACTTC.

This clone has just one count. V gene TRBV18 combines with J gene TRBJ2-2; D may be TRBD2 (5 bases). Germline V lookup: CDR1 KGHSH, CDR2 LQKENI. V shed 5 bases and J shed 7 bases, with 11 bases lying between them. The CDR3 is made up of 13 amino acids. The CDR3 DNA sequence: TGTGCCAGCTCAGAGGGAGATTTCGGGGAGCTGTTTTTT. Amino acid sequence: CASSEGDFGELFF.

In its sample, this clone was seen a few times. The gene calls are TRBV18 and TRBJ2-2; perhaps TRBD1 as D (5 bases). Germline assignment: CDR1 KGHSH and CDR2 LQKENI. V was cut by 5 bases and J by 1 base, with 17 bases left in between. This CDR3 comprises 17 residues. The CDR3 loop is CASSGLAQVGNTGELFF. The CDR3 DNA follows: TGTGCCAGCTCAGGTCTCGCACAGGTTGGGAACACCGGGGAGCTGTTTTTT. Variable domain in full (rest from reference TRBV18 and TRBJ2-2): NAGVMQNPRHLVRRRGQEARLRCSPMKGHSHVYWYRQLPEEGLKFMVYLQKENIIDESGMPKERFSAEFPKEGPSILRIQQVVRGDSAAYFCASSGLAQVGNTGELFFGEGSRLTVL.

The chain is built from TRBV19 and TRBJ2-7; the D gene is possibly TRBD1 (6 bases). Germline CDR1 reads LNHDA; CDR2 reads SQIVND (reference sequence). The CDR3 consists of 14 residues. V lost 1 base to trimming and J lost 4 bases, with 11 bases between them. The CDR3 spells CASSIGGQSYEQYF. CDR3 nucleotides: TGTGCCAGTAGTATAGGTGGACAGTCTTACGAGCAGTACTTC.

This clone was detected once. This chain links TRBV4-1 with TRBJ1-4; possible D gene TRBD1, 6 bases. V lost 3 bases, J lost 4 bases, and 15 bases lay in between. CDR1 MGHRA and CDR2 YSYEKL come from the germline V gene. CDR3 length equals 16 residues. CDR3 bases: TGCGCCAGCAGCCACTTCCCCCAGGGGATTAATGAAAAACTGTTTTTT. The encoded protein is CASSHFPQGINEKLFF.

The chain carries TRBV28 and TRBJ2-7, with D possibly matching TRBD1 (6 bases). The CDR3 extends over 13 amino acids. The V gene lost 6 bases and the J gene lost 6 bases, with 15 bases spanning the gap. The germline CDR1 and CDR2 sequences are MDHEN and SYDVKM. The DNA of the CDR3 is TGTGCCAGCAGCCTACCCCAGGGGACCGAGCAGTACTTC. Translation: CASSLPQGTEQYF.

The rearrangement links TRBV28 to TRBJ1-5; 8 bases line up with TRBD1. The length of the CDR3 is 15 residues. Germline lookup yields CDR1 MDHEN and CDR2 SYDVKM. The J segment lost 6 bases and the V segment lost 5 bases, leaving 9 bases of the junction unmatched. The CDR3 is CASSPPLQGAQPQHF. CDR3 DNA: TGTGCCAGCAGTCCCCCCCTGCAGGGGGCTCAGCCCCAGCATTTT.

This clone was found a few times. The J gene is TRBJ2-2, the V gene TRBV2, with D tentatively TRBD1 (6 bases). The CDR3 totals 17 residues. Germline CDR1 SNHLY, CDR2 FYNNEI. The V end was cut by 0 bases, the J end by 7 bases, with 18 bases between. The CDR3 spells CASSEASLGRTVGELFF. The CDR3 region has the DNA TGTGCCAGCAGTGAAGCGTCCTTGGGCCGGACAGTCGGGGAGCTGTTTTTT.

The rearrangement links TRBV27 to TRBJ1-2; no firm D call. The germline V and J ends were trimmed by 7 bases and 4 bases, with 13 bases remaining between them. CDR1 is MNHEY and CDR2 is SMNVEV in the germline V gene (reference sequence). The CDR3 is 13 amino acids. This chain's CDR3 is CASKPPGLYGYTF. In nucleotides, the CDR3 is TGTGCCAGCAAGCCCCCCGGACTCTATGGCTACACCTTC.

The chain couples TRBV28 to TRBJ1-2; 8 bases are a match to TRBD1. The germline V gene has CDR1 MDHEN and CDR2 SYDVKM. The CDR3 consists of 16 residues. V lost 6 bases to trimming and J lost 7 bases; unmatched junction nucleotides: 16. The CDR3 bases are TGTGCCAGCAGACAATCGACAGGGGTGGGAGTTGGTGGCTACACCTTC. Translation: CASRQSTGVGVGGYTF.

The rearrangement joins TRBV3-1 (or the pseudogene TRBV3-2) to TRBJ1-1; 7 positions agree with TRBD1. V dropped 4 bases and J dropped 3; count of bases not matched to a gene: 8. CDR3 length: 15 amino acids. From germline, CDR1 is LGHDT and CDR2 YNNKEL (reference sequence). Written as DNA, the CDR3 is TGTGCCAGCAGCCGGGCCAAGACAGGGTACACTGAAGCTTTCTTT. Protein product: CASSRAKTGYTEAFF.

The chain couples TRBV18 to TRBJ2-1, with D tentatively TRBD1 (5 bases). Germline CDR1 KGHSH, CDR2 LQKENI. The CDR3 spans 13 residues. V lost 3 bases and J 5 bases, leaving 8 bases between the germline ends. DNA of the CDR3: TGTGCCAGCTCACCGGGGCAGGACAATGAGCAGTTCTTC. Protein product: CASSPGQDNEQFF.

This chain uses TRBV4-1 with TRBJ1-6; 7 bases map to TRBD1. This CDR3 region has 13 residues. J was trimmed by 9 bases and V by 4 bases; bases with no gene match: 3. The V gene's germline CDR1 is MGHRA and CDR2 YSYEKL. The chain's CDR3 is CASSRNRGSPLHF. DNA of the CDR3: TGCGCCAGCAGCCGGAACAGGGGTTCACCCCTCCACTTT.